This is a list of T cell receptor beta chains from one sample in a study of T cell responses to AZD1222 COVID-19 vaccine. Here immunoSEQ multiplex PCR was the method, and the copy in TCRdb shows in-frame clones only, minus some. Of around 87,000 clones in the sample, approximately 92% were seen once. This material consisted of peripheral blood, taken 28 days after the second AZD1222 dose. The receptor set was obtained from an adult who received the AZD1222 COVID-19 vaccine. Each CDR3 is given with its conserved first and last residue. Fields, in order: J gene, clone size, V gene, D gene, CDR3 protein, CDR3 DNA. The D gene is left open where the match is weak. Only some rows state a clone size, as once, few, many or a class for expanded clones.

TRBJ2-3	.	TRBV4-1	.	CASSQGDTQYF	TGCGCCAGCAGCCAAGGTGATACGCAGTATTTT
TRBJ2-5	.	TRBV5-4	.	CASSLKKGQETQYF	TGTGCCAGCAGCTTGAAGAAGGGACAAGAGACCCAGTACTTC
TRBJ2-5	.	TRBV12-3/TRBV12-4	.	CASSLARAETQYF	TGTGCCAGCAGTTTAGCCAGAGCAGAGACCCAGTACTTC
TRBJ1-2	.	TRBV6-5	TRBD1	CASNLFGTVYGYTF	TGTGCCAGCAACCTGTTTGGGACAGTCTATGGCTACACCTTC
TRBJ2-3	.	TRBV3-1/TRBV3-2	.	CASSQTRFPTDTQYF	TGTGCCAGCAGCCAAACTAGGTTCCCCACAGATACGCAGTATTTT
TRBJ2-1	.	TRBV27	.	CAEVGSCSYNEQFF	TGTGCCGAGGTGGGCTCCTGCTCCTACAATGAGCAGTTCTTC
TRBJ1-3	.	TRBV6-5	.	CASSYSTGSGNTIYF	TGTGCCAGCAGTTACTCCACAGGGTCTGGAAACACCATATATTTT
TRBJ1-6	few	TRBV7-8	.	CASSLQGGSPLHF	TGTGCCAGCAGCTTACAGGGTGGCTCACCCCTCCACTTT
TRBJ1-1	once	TRBV6-1	TRBD1	CASSEDRRTEAFF	TGTGCCAGCAGTGAGGACAGGCGCACTGAAGCTTTCTTT
TRBJ2-2	.	TRBV7-3	TRBD1	CASSPGQGSTGELFF	TGTGCCAGCAGCCCTGGACAGGGTTCCACCGGGGAGCTGTTTTTT
TRBJ1-5	.	TRBV5-5	TRBD1	CASSLDRGDNQPQHF	TGTGCCAGCAGCTTGGACAGGGGCGACAATCAGCCCCAGCATTTT
TRBJ1-2	.	TRBV6-5	.	CASSTGPGANYGYTF	TGTGCCAGCAGTACCGGCCCAGGGGCCAACTATGGCTACACCTTC
TRBJ2-1	.	TRBV5-1	.	CASSQKYNEQFF	TGCGCCAGCAGCCAGAAGTACAATGAGCAGTTCTTC
TRBJ1-2	once	TRBV25-1	.	CASSGPKGGSEDGYTF	TGTGCCAGCAGTGGGCCTAAGGGGGGGAGCGAAGATGGCTACACCTTC
TRBJ2-7	once	TRBV6-5	.	CASSYSQGAGEQYF	TGTGCCAGCAGTTACTCGCAAGGGGCGGGTGAGCAGTACTTC
TRBJ2-5	.	TRBV7-9	TRBD1	CASSPAPGTGGSETQYF	TGTGCCAGCAGCCCCGCCCCCGGGACAGGGGGAAGCGAGACCCAGTACTTC
TRBJ2-5	.	TRBV30	TRBD2	CAWSVGTSYETQYF	TGTGCCTGGAGTGTCGGGACTAGTTACGAGACCCAGTACTTC
TRBJ2-7	.	TRBV29-1	.	CSVEEEATRYEQYF	TGCAGCGTTGAAGAAGAGGCCACCCGCTACGAGCAGTACTTC
TRBJ2-1	.	TRBV7-8	TRBD2	CASSSIAGGEQFF	TGTGCCAGCAGCTCCATAGCGGGAGGAGAGCAGTTCTTC
TRBJ2-7	.	TRBV3-1/TRBV3-2	TRBD1	CASQKYRGLYEQYF	TGTGCCAGCCAGAAGTACAGGGGGCTCTACGAGCAGTACTTC
TRBJ1-2	.	TRBV6-6	TRBD1	CASSSTGLEGYTF	TGTGCCAGCAGTTCGACAGGGTTGGAGGGCTACACCTTC
TRBJ2-1	.	TRBV30	.	CAWGAPYNEQFF	TGTGCCTGGGGGGCCCCCTACAATGAGCAGTTCTTC
TRBJ1-3	.	TRBV18	TRBD1	CASSPTGGFGNTIYF	TGTGCCAGCTCTCCAACAGGGGGCTTTGGAAACACCATATATTTT
TRBJ2-3	.	TRBV7-2	TRBD2	CASSFGLAGGFGTQYF	TGTGCCAGCAGCTTCGGACTAGCGGGGGGGTTCGGTACGCAGTATTTT
TRBJ2-7	.	TRBV7-2	TRBD1	CASSSRDRGPEQYF	TGTGCCAGCAGCTCGCGGGACAGGGGGCCCGAGCAGTACTTC
TRBJ1-1	.	TRBV3-1/TRBV3-2	.	CASSQGRDIMNTEAFF	TGTGCCAGCAGCCAAGGCCGGGACATAATGAACACTGAAGCTTTCTTT
TRBJ2-7	.	TRBV6-2/TRBV6-3	TRBD2	CASSYGGDYYEQYF	TGTGCCAGCAGTTACGGGGGGGATTACTACGAGCAGTACTTC
TRBJ2-3	few	TRBV14	.	CASSQDQSTDTQYF	TGTGCCAGCAGCCAAGACCAGAGCACAGATACGCAGTATTTT
TRBJ2-1	.	TRBV7-8	.	CASTPRFLDNEQFF	TGTGCCAGCACCCCCCGGTTTCTCGACAATGAGCAGTTCTTC
TRBJ1-1	few	TRBV6-2/TRBV6-3	.	CASSYSLEGSNTEAFF	TGTGCCAGCAGTTACTCTCTGGAAGGGTCGAACACTGAAGCTTTCTTT
TRBJ2-3	.	TRBV6-5	.	CASTFQGGPVDTQYF	TGTGCCAGCACCTTTCAGGGGGGTCCAGTAGATACGCAGTATTTT
TRBJ2-2	.	TRBV24-1	.	CATSDSLRGNTGELFF	TGTGCCACCAGTGATTCACTCAGGGGAAACACCGGGGAGCTGTTTTTT
TRBJ2-5	.	TRBV6-1	TRBD2	CASSEFWRGDQETQYF	TGTGCCAGCAGTGAATTCTGGCGGGGGGACCAAGAGACCCAGTACTTC
TRBJ1-5	.	TRBV6-2/TRBV6-3	TRBD1	CASSTGAHQPQHF	TGTGCCAGCAGTACAGGGGCTCATCAGCCCCAGCATTTT
TRBJ2-7	.	TRBV9	TRBD1	CASSVDGTGVEQYF	TGTGCCAGCAGCGTAGATGGGACAGGGGTCGAGCAGTACTTC
TRBJ1-6	.	TRBV3-1/TRBV3-2	.	CASSQDGGDGSPLHF	TGTGCCAGCAGCCAAGACGGGGGGGACGGTTCACCCCTCCACTTT
TRBJ1-2	.	TRBV7-2	TRBD1	CASSTRQGPTNYGYTF	TGTGCCAGCAGCACACGACAGGGGCCCACTAACTATGGCTACACCTTC
TRBJ1-5	.	TRBV21-1	.	CASSKLGVEPLIINQPQHF	TGTGCCAGCAGCAAACTAGGGGTTGAACCCTTAATAATCAATCAGCCCCAGCATTTT
TRBJ1-1	.	TRBV6-5	TRBD1	CASSYTTGGNTEAFF	TGTGCCAGCAGTTACACCACAGGGGGGAACACTGAAGCTTTCTTT
TRBJ2-7	once	TRBV6-5	.	CASSYPPGKTYEQYF	TGTGCCAGCAGTTATCCCCCAGGGAAGACCTACGAGCAGTACTTC
TRBJ1-6	.	TRBV2	TRBD1	CASERQGAGEPLHF	TGTGCCAGCGAGAGACAGGGGGCTGGTGAACCCCTCCACTTT
TRBJ1-6	.	TRBV21-1	.	CASSKVGAGRENNSPLHF	TGTGCCAGCAGCAAAGTTGGGGCGGGGAGGGAGAATAATTCACCCCTCCACTTT
TRBJ2-2	.	TRBV18	.	CASSPRGAGELFF	TGTGCCAGCTCACCGAGAGGGGCCGGGGAGCTGTTTTTT
TRBJ1-1	.	TRBV2	.	CASRRTYMNTEAFF	TGTGCCAGCAGGAGGACATACATGAACACTGAAGCTTTCTTT
TRBJ2-2	once	TRBV6-6	.	CASKEKGIGGELFF	TGTGCCAGCAAGGAAAAGGGGATAGGCGGGGAGCTGTTTTTT
TRBJ2-5	.	TRBV7-9	TRBD1	CASSSHRGSGEETQYF	TGTGCCAGCAGCTCCCACAGGGGAAGTGGAGAGGAGACCCAGTACTTC
TRBJ2-4	.	TRBV18	.	CASSSTGQKNIQYF	TGTGCCAGCTCGTCAACCGGGCAAAAAAACATTCAGTACTTC
TRBJ1-5	few	TRBV7-2	TRBD1	CASSLRGGTGTNQPQHF	TGTGCCAGCAGCTTAAGGGGTGGGACAGGAACCAATCAGCCCCAGCATTTT
TRBJ1-5	.	TRBV19	.	CASSARGGNQPQHF	TGTGCCAGTAGTGCACGGGGGGGCAATCAGCCCCAGCATTTT
TRBJ1-4	.	TRBV6-1	.	CASSESRRGEKLFF	TGTGCCAGCAGTGAATCCAGGCGGGGTGAAAAACTGTTTTTT
TRBJ1-5	.	TRBV6-5	TRBD1	CASSYGTGGQPQHF	TGTGCCAGCAGTTACGGGACAGGGGGTCAGCCCCAGCATTTT
TRBJ2-1	.	TRBV27	.	CASSFRGGDNEQFF	TGTGCCAGCAGTTTTAGGGGGGGGGACAATGAGCAGTTCTTC
TRBJ2-1	.	TRBV20-1	TRBD2	CSASGGRGYEQFF	TGCAGTGCTAGTGGCGGGAGAGGCTATGAGCAGTTCTTC
TRBJ1-2	.	TRBV20-1	TRBD1	CSASGGTGMLGYGYTF	TGCAGTGCTAGTGGAGGGACAGGAATGTTAGGGTATGGCTACACCTTC
TRBJ2-1	.	TRBV21-1	.	CASSKVGRVFDEQFF	TGTGCCAGCAGCAAAGTTGGCAGGGTGTTTGATGAGCAGTTCTTC
TRBJ2-1	.	TRBV13	.	CASGWRQEKSNEQFF	TGTGCCAGCGGATGGAGACAGGAGAAAAGTAATGAGCAGTTCTTC
TRBJ1-3	.	TRBV19	.	CASSIPEGTIYF	TGTGCCAGTAGTATCCCGGAGGGCACCATATATTTT
TRBJ2-2	.	TRBV7-2	TRBD2	CASSTPTGGALYTGELFF	TGTGCCAGCAGCACCCCGACCGGGGGGGCTCTATATACCGGGGAGCTGTTTTTT
TRBJ1-5	.	TRBV7-9	.	CASSLHGNQPQHF	TGTGCCAGCAGCTTACATGGAAATCAGCCCCAGCATTTT